The clone carrying this T cell receptor beta chain was seen a few times. Its antigen is not identified. The CDR3 loop spans 18 amino acids. Germline lookup yields CDR1 SGHTA and CDR2 FQGNSA. V lost 0 bases to trimming and J lost 3 bases; unmatched junction nucleotides: 8. This specimen belongs to a study of T-cell memory formation after mild COVID-19. Whole-study context: TCR clusters largely stayed donor specific. The study's findings and limits: Within pre-infection memory, some responding clones were found, suggesting cross-reactive memory joined. Clones shrinking between day 15 and 85 showed a balanced CD4/CD8 split, and those that grew later tilted toward CD4+.

TCRdb reanalysed the 5' RACE reads using MiXCR and keeps one entry per CDR3 protein. The repertoire holds under 85,000 distinct CDR3 sequences, with approximately 15% as singletons. The sequenced sample was PBMCs or a T cell subset sorted from them (not recorded which). V and J are TRBV7-2 and TRBJ1-6, with 7 positions matching TRBD1. This TCR derives from an adult woman who had mild COVID-19 (a few samples of this study predate the infection). Cell type and time point are not known. The CDR3: CASSLAHTGVGYNSPLHF. The CDR3 nucleotides read TGTGCCAGCAGCTTAGCCCACACAGGGGTAGGCTATAATTCACCCCTCCACTTT.